This T cell receptor (beta chain) is drawn from a study of cytomegalovirus exposure and HLA in healthy donors. Study-wide background: Within an early data release were about 80 million unique TCRs drawn from HLA-typed donors. Of roughly 400 genotyped donors, 81% clustered with self-reported Caucasian donors.

About this clone itself: Antigen unknown.

Primers: 60 Vbeta forward and 13 Jbeta reverse. Sequencing used immunoSEQ multiplex PCR; TCRdb keeps in-frame clones, though not all of them. The repertoire holds around 120,000 clones, with around 80% as singletons. Study-wide results and caveats: Per a prior analysis, the majority of TCR beta V segments were productive roughly 87% or roughly 30% of the time.

The ends lost 2 bases at V and 0 bases at J; junction bases unmatched: 1. The CDR3 length is 14 residues. Germline assignment: CDR1 SGHNT and CDR2 YYREEE (reference sequence). V gene TRBV5-4 combines with J gene TRBJ2-7; 8 bases map to TRBD2. What was sequenced was PBMCs. The source is a woman aged 40-49 years in good health and CMV-seronegative. This CDR3 reads CASSLSGSSYEQYF. CDR3 in DNA: TGTGCCAGCAGCTTAAGCGGGAGCTCCTACGAGCAGTACTTC.